The clone carrying this T cell receptor beta chain was counted a few times. Its antigen is still unknown. This specimen comes from a study of Tregs in tolerant kidney transplant recipients. Findings and limits, study-wide: The most relevant donor-specific Treg TCRbeta repertoire apparently came from expansion with activated donor B cells. Biological reproducibility was not directly addressed in this study. Validation in larger populations is needed because few patients were studied.

V gave up 0 bases and J gave up 9 bases; unmatched junction bases: 6. The CDR3 sequence is 16 residues long. CDR1 and CDR2 (germline): SGHRS, YFSETQ. TCRdb's copy holds only in-frame clones and misses some; the assay was immunoSEQ multiplex PCR. The sample has around 52,000 clones, over 70% seen once; the top ten hold more than 4.5%. Thawed PBMCs were FACS-sorted into unstimulated CD4+CD25+CD127- regulatory T cells, CD4+CD25- non-regulatory cells, CD4 and CD8 cells. The clonotype comes from a human donor in good health. The J gene is TRBJ2-1, the V gene TRBV5-1; 13 bases are a match to TRBD2. The sample comprised CD4+ T cells from blood. The CDR3 protein is CASSLGGLAGELEQFF. The CDR3 DNA sequence: TGCGCCAGCAGCTTGGGAGGACTAGCGGGAGAACTTGAGCAGTTCTTC.